A single sample gave rise to the 19 T cell receptor beta chains below, sequenced in a study of somatic mutations in cytotoxic T cells in rheumatoid arthritis. TCRdb keeps only in-frame clones here, not all; method: immunoSEQ multiplex PCR. The profile shows tens of thousands of clones, about four fifths of them singletons. The specimen sequenced was CD8+ T cells sorted from blood. The receptor set was obtained from an adult with rheumatoid arthritis.

The J gene is TRBJ2-2, the V gene TRBV13; either TRBD1 or TRBD2 may supply D (5 bases each). The CDR3 totals 17 residues. Germline CDR1 is PRHDT and CDR2 is FYEKMQ (reference sequence). The germline V and J ends were trimmed by 5 bases and 0 bases, with 16 bases remaining between them. In DNA form, the CDR3 reads TGTGCCAGCAGCGCCAACCTCGAGGGGACGAACACCGGGGAGCTGTTTTTT. As protein: CASSANLEGTNTGELFF.

This chain connects TRBV6-1 to TRBJ2-7; tentative D call: TRBD1 (6 bases). Trimming shortened V by 0 bases and J by 1 base, and 7 bases separated the two germline ends. CDR3 size: 14 residues. CDR1 is MNHNS, CDR2 SASEGT, per germline. The DNA for the CDR3 is TGTGCCAGCAGTGAAGCAGGACAGTCCTACGAGCAGTACTTC. Its protein is CASSEAGQSYEQYF.

The rearrangement uses TRBV7-9 and TRBJ1-2; 10 nucleotides line up with TRBD1. The CDR3 is made up of 18 amino acids. Germline trimming cut 0 bases from V and 7 bases from J; bases unmatched to any gene: 14. Germline CDR1 SEHNR, CDR2 FQNEAQ (reference sequence). CDR3 loop: CASSLAGVGQGLGSGYTF. The DNA of the CDR3 is TGTGCCAGCAGCTTAGCGGGAGTGGGACAGGGGCTCGGGAGTGGCTACACCTTC.

The V gene is TRBV7-2, the J gene TRBJ2-1; 10 positions match TRBD2. Unmatched junction bases numbered 6, after V lost 5 bases and J lost 2 bases. This CDR3 is 16 amino acids long. CDR1 and CDR2 from the germline V gene are SGHTA and FQGNSA. CDR3 amino acids: CASSLRLAGTYNEQFF. The CDR3 DNA follows: TGTGCCAGCAGCCTACGACTAGCGGGCACCTACAATGAGCAGTTCTTC.

The chain employs TRBV6-1 and TRBJ1-4, with a tentative D call TRBD1 (5 bases). From germline, CDR1 is MNHNS and CDR2 SASEGT. The ends were cut back, 3 bases at V and 8 bases at J, with 16 bases in the middle. The CDR3 sequence is 15 residues long. The CDR3 nucleotides read TGTGCCAGCAGTGATTTGGCAGGGAGCATAGAAAAACTGTTTTTT. As protein: CASSDLAGSIEKLFF.

This chain connects TRBV6-5 to TRBJ1-2; D may be TRBD1 (5 bases). The CDR3 contains 15 residues. Trimming cost V 6 bases and J 4 bases, with 18 bases left between them. Germline V gives CDR1 MNHEY, CDR2 SVGAGI. As DNA, the CDR3 is TGTGCCAGCAGACCCCACCCGGGGACCCCCTATGGCTACACCTTC. Translating it yields CASRPHPGTPYGYTF.

This clone has more than one count but fewer than ten. The chain carries TRBV29-1 and TRBJ1-1; D is uncertain. The length of the CDR3 is 11 residues. Germline-derived CDR1 and CDR2 are SQVTM and ANQGSEA. Trimming took off 4 bases at V and 1 base at J, with 4 bases between the two ends. Here the CDR3 DNA reads TGCAGCGTTGTAGGGAACACTGAAGCTTTCTTT. Translating gives CSVVGNTEAFF.

The chain couples TRBV6-5 to TRBJ2-5, with no clear D. In germline, CDR1 is MNHEY, CDR2 SVGAGI. The CDR3 spans 14 residues. V gave up 6 bases and J gave up 1 base, with 12 bases separating them. This CDR3 reads CASSPGLTQETQYF. As DNA, the CDR3 is TGTGCCAGCAGCCCCGGATTAACCCAAGAGACCCAGTACTTC.

This clone has a handful of counts. The chain joins TRBV5-4 to TRBJ1-1; D is perhaps TRBD1 (5 bases). CDR1 SGHNT and CDR2 YYREEE come from the germline V gene (reference sequence). V was trimmed by 3 bases and J by 6 bases, leaving 9 bases between them. The CDR3 length is 12 residues. CDR3 protein: CASSWGVSEAFF. The CDR3 nucleotides are TGTGCCAGCAGCTGGGGGGTATCTGAAGCTTTCTTT.

The chain is built from TRBV10-3 and TRBJ2-7, with 12 positions matching TRBD1. From germline, CDR1 is ENHRY and CDR2 SYGVKD. V lost 6 bases to trimming and J lost 3 bases; unmatched junction nucleotides: 15. CDR3 length equals 18 residues. The CDR3 nucleotides read TGTGCCATCAGCGGGGGGGCAGAGGGGACAGGGGGCAGCTACGAGCAGTACTTC. Amino acid sequence: CAISGGAEGTGGSYEQYF.

The J gene is TRBJ1-1, the V gene TRBV7-2, with D perhaps matching TRBD1 (5 bases). Germline V gene lookup returns CDR1 SGHTA and CDR2 FQGNSA. This CDR3 is 12 amino acids long. V was pared by 5 bases and J by 11 bases, with 15 bases between. This chain's CDR3 is CASSPSPGAAFF. The CDR3 coding sequence is TGTGCCAGCAGCCCTTCGCCTGGGGCGGCTTTCTTT.

The chain uses TRBV4-3 and TRBJ2-7; a possible D gene is TRBD2 (6 bases). The V end was cut by 0 bases, the J end by 0 bases, with 12 bases between. CDR1 is LGHNA, CDR2 YSLEER, per germline. The CDR3 covers 16 residues. DNA for the CDR3: TGCGCCAGCAGCCAAGATCTCGTGGGGGGCTCCTACGAGCAGTACTTC. Translating gives CASSQDLVGGSYEQYF.

The chain has TRBV4-2 and TRBJ2-7, with 8 bases matching TRBD1. CDR3 length equals 15 residues. Germline CDR1 is LGHNA and CDR2 is YNFKEQ. J gave up 2 bases and V 5 bases, and 8 bases lay outside the gene matches. The DNA for the CDR3 is TGTGCCAGCAGCTCGGACAGGGCTGTAGCCTACGAGCAGTACTTC. It specifies CASSSDRAVAYEQYF.

The genes are TRBV7-8 and TRBJ1-4; the D is unclear. Germline CDR1 is SGHVS and CDR2 is FQNEAQ. There are 17 residues in the CDR3. Trimming took off 4 bases at V and 0 bases at J, with 15 bases between the two ends. In DNA, the CDR3 is TGTGCCAGCAGCTCTCTCCTCAGCGGCTCAACTAATGAAAAACTGTTTTTT. It translates to CASSSLLSGSTNEKLFF.

This rearrangement joins TRBV4-1 to TRBJ2-3; tentatively, D is TRBD2 (5 bases). Germline V gene sequence: CDR1 MGHRA, CDR2 YSYEKL. The CDR3 contains 15 residues. V lost 0 bases and J lost 2, with 9 bases in between. In DNA, the CDR3 is TGCGCCAGCAGCCAAGAGGGAGTCTTCACAGATACGCAGTATTTT. Translation: CASSQEGVFTDTQYF.

The rearrangement uses TRBV5-1 and TRBJ1-6, with D perhaps matching TRBD1 (6 bases). Germline V gene data show CDR1 as SGHRS and CDR2 as YFSETQ. The CDR3 totals 15 residues. V was shortened by 4 bases and J by 7 bases, with 15 bases between the two germline ends. The chain's CDR3 is CASSPGRQGNSPLHF. The CDR3 DNA follows: TGCGCCAGCAGCCCCGGTCGTCAGGGGAATTCACCCCTCCACTTT.

The chain employs TRBV11-2 and TRBJ1-2, with a weak D call TRBD1 (5 bases). Germline-derived CDR1 and CDR2 are SGHAT and FQNNGV. The CDR3 has 12 residues. The ends were cut back, 4 bases at V and 5 bases at J, with 8 bases in the middle. This chain's CDR3 is CASSSGEYGYTF. DNA of the CDR3: TGTGCCAGCAGCTCGGGGGAGTATGGCTACACCTTC.

This chain uses TRBV7-2 with TRBJ2-7; D is tentatively TRBD1 or TRBD2 (5 bases each). This CDR3 comprises 17 residues. Trimming removed 5 bases from V and 3 bases from J, with 23 bases in between. CDR1 and CDR2 from the germline V gene are SGHTA and FQGNSA. The CDR3 DNA reads as TGTGCCAGCAGCACCCCTGCTGGGACCCTCTGGGGCTACGAGCAGTACTTC. This translates into CASSTPAGTLWGYEQYF.

J is TRBJ2-1 and V is TRBV4-1; D gene unclear. This CDR3 has 13 residues. Trimming removed 2 bases from V and 7 bases from J, with 9 bases in between. The germline V gene has CDR1 MGHRA and CDR2 YSYEKL. The CDR3 DNA reads as TGCGCCAGCAGCCAACCCGGGTGGAATGAGCAGTTCTTC. Translated: CASSQPGWNEQFF.